The clone carrying this T cell receptor beta chain was seen only once. The antigen remains unidentified. This sample was included in a study of cytomegalovirus exposure and HLA in healthy donors. Study-level results: Most TCR beta V segments were productive about 90% or about 30% of the time in an earlier analysis. One later analysis reportedly identified an Asian-associated ancestry cluster that showed fewer N-insertions than the roughly 620-donor mean.

The PCR used 60 Vbeta and 13 Jbeta primers. Assay used: immunoSEQ multiplex PCR; TCRdb lists only in-frame clones, some missing. This table has about 160,000 clones, almost 80% appearing once. V was trimmed by 6 bases and J by 8 bases, leaving 20 bases between them. Germline loops: CDR1 SGHTA, CDR2 FQGTGA. The CDR3 runs 15 residues. Input material: PBMCs. The source is a man younger than 30 in good health and CMV-seropositive. The chain couples TRBV7-3 to TRBJ2-1; D possibly corresponds to TRBD2 (7 bases). CDR3 residues: CASRLSGGAGDEQFF. CDR3 coding DNA: TGTGCCAGCAGACTTAGTGGGGGGGCCGGCGATGAGCAGTTCTTC.